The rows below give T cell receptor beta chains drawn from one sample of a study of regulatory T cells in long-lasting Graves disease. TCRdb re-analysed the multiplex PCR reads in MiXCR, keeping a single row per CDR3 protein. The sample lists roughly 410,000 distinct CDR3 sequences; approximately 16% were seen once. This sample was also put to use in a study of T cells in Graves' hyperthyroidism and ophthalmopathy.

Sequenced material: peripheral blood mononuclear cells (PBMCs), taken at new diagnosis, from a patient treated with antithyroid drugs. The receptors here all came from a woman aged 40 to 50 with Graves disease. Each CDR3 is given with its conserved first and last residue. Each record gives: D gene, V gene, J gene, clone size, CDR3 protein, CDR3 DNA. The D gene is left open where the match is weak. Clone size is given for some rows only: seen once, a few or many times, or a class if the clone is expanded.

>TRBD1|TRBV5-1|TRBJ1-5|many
CASSFGTGNQPQHF
TGTGCCAGCAGTTTCGGGACAGGGAATCAGCCCCAGCATTTT
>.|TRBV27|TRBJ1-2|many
CASSWGGQANYGYTF
TGTGCCAGCAGTTGGGGGGGGCAGGCTAACTATGGCTACACCTTC
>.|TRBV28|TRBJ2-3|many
CASGQGLTDTQYF
TGTGCCAGCGGCCAGGGTTTAACAGATACGCAGTATTTT
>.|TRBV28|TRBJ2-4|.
CASREGTKNIQYF
TGTGCCAGCAGAGAGGGGACCAAAAACATTCAGTACTTC
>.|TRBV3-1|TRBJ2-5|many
CASSQDANQKETQYF
TGTGCCAGCAGCCAAGATGCGAACCAAAAAGAGACCCAGTACTTC
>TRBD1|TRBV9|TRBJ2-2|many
CASSTPDRAVGAGELFF
TGTGCCAGCAGCACACCGGACAGGGCCGTAGGGGCCGGGGAGCTGTTTTTT
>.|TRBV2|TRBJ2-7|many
CASSEATYEQYF
TGTGCCAGCAGTGAAGCGACCTACGAGCAGTACTTC
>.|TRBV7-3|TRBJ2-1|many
CASSSGGLSYNEQFF
TGTGCCAGCAGCTCCGGCGGGCTCTCCTACAATGAGCAGTTCTTC
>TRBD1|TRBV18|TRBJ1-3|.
CASSPYTGNRGSSGNTIYF
TGTGCCAGCTCACCTTATACCGGGAACAGGGGGAGCTCTGGAAACACCATATATTTT
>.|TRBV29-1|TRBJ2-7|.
CSVGGRGQLEQYF
TGCAGCGTTGGGGGGCGGGGACAATTGGAGCAGTACTTC
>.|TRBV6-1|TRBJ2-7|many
CASKTGRSSYEQYF
TGTGCCAGCAAAACGGGCCGAAGCTCCTACGAGCAGTACTTC
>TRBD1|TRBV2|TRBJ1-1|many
CASSERLPRTGVRAFF
TGTGCCAGCAGTGAAAGGTTGCCGCGAACAGGGGTGCGCGCTTTCTTT
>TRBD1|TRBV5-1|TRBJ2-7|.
CASCVDRDYEQYF
TGCGCCAGCTGCGTAGACAGGGACTACGAGCAGTACTTC
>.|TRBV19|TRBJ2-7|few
CASSTNRAQGTPYEQYF
TGTGCCAGTAGTACAAACCGTGCTCAGGGGACCCCCTACGAGCAGTACTTC
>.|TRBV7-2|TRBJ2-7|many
CASSLQGFDEQYF
TGTGCCAGCAGCTTACAGGGTTTTGACGAGCAGTACTTC
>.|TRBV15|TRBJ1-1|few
CATTLAGSGRATEAFF
TGTGCCACCACCCTGGCGGGGTCCGGGAGGGCCACTGAAGCTTTCTTT
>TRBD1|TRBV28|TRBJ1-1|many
CASSNRQGGGTEAFF
TGTGCCAGCAGTAATCGACAGGGGGGAGGCACTGAAGCTTTCTTT
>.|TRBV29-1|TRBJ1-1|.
CSVEDPRVLGAFF
TGCAGCGTTGAAGATCCCAGGGTATTAGGTGCTTTCTTT
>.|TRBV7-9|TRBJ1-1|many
CASSLARNTEAFF
TGTGCCAGCAGCTTAGCCAGGAACACTGAAGCTTTCTTT
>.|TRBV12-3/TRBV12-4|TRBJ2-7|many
CASREFYEQYF
TGTGCCAGCAGGGAATTCTACGAGCAGTACTTC
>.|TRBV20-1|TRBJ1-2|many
CSARAGGNYGYTF
TGCAGTGCTAGAGCGGGGGGAAACTATGGCTACACCTTC
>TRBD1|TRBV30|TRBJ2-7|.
CAWSDPGQGSNEQYF
TGTGCCTGGAGTGATCCGGGACAGGGGAGCAACGAGCAGTACTTC
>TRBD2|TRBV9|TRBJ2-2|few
CASSVTSGNTGELFF
TGTGCCAGCAGCGTGACTAGCGGGAACACCGGGGAGCTGTTTTTT
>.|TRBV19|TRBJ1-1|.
CASSTYQLTVGGTEAFF
TGTGCCAGTAGTACCTACCAATTGACAGTCGGGGGTACTGAAGCTTTCTTT
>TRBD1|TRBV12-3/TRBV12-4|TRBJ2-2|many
CASTGTGSRSGELFF
TGTGCCAGCACCGGGACAGGGTCTAGGTCCGGGGAGCTGTTTTTT
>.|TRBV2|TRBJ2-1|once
CASSDGQTPHNEQFF
TGTGCCAGCAGTGATGGGCAAACCCCGCACAATGAGCAGTTCTTC
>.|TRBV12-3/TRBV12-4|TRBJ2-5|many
CASSPKASFQETQYF
TGTGCCAGCAGTCCAAAGGCTAGTTTTCAAGAGACCCAGTACTTC
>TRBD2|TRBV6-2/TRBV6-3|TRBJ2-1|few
CASSYGTSGRKFF
TGTGCCAGCAGTTACGGGACTAGCGGTCGTAAGTTCTTC
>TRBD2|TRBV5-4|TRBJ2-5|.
CASRKRLAGDVQETQYF
TGTGCCAGCCGAAAACGACTAGCGGGAGACGTCCAAGAGACCCAGTACTTC
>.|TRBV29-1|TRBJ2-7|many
CSVEGGGADYEQYF
TGCAGCGTTGAAGGCGGAGGGGCCGATTACGAGCAGTACTTC
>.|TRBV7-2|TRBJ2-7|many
CASSLEARSSYEQYF
TGTGCCAGCAGCTTAGAGGCCCGGAGTTCCTACGAGCAGTACTTC
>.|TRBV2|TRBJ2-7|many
CASSENRDLVREQYF
TGTGCCAGCAGTGAAAACCGGGACCTGGTGAGGGAGCAGTACTTC
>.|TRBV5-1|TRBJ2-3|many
CASSLAEAITDTQYF
TGCGCCAGCAGCTTAGCGGAAGCCATCACAGATACGCAGTATTTT